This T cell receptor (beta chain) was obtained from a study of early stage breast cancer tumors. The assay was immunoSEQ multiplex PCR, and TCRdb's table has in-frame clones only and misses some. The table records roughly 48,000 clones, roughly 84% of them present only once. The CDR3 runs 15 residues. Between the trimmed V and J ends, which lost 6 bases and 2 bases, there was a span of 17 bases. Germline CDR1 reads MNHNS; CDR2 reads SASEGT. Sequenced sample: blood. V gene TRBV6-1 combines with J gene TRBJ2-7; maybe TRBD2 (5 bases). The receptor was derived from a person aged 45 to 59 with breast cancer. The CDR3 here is CASSLDGLGAYEQYF. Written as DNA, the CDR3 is TGTGCCAGCAGCCTGGACGGACTGGGAGCCTACGAGCAGTACTTC.